In this sample, the clone carrying this T cell receptor (beta chain) turned up many times. Its antigen is currently unknown. The record originates from a study of neurological immune-mediated disorders. Trimming removed 1 base at V and 8 bases at J, with 1 base between. Germline V lookup: CDR1 SGHAT, CDR2 FQNNGV. The CDR3 length is 10 residues. Findings of the study overall: No expanded-clone CDR3 amino acid sequence recurred across subjects, suggesting private TCR-beta repertoires.

The unsorted libraries were generated from a total of 2 million PBMCs, which had been stored in RNAlater at -80 C. Over 200 million TCR-beta sequences, together covering 15-18 subjects, were produced by every individual sequencing run that was carried out. Via MiXCR, TCRdb re-called the 5' RACE reads, giving one row per CDR3 protein. The sample includes about 35,000 distinct CDR3 sequences, 3% to 4% of them seen just once. V gene TRBV11-2 combines with J gene TRBJ2-3; D remains ambiguous. This receptor was taken from a man aged 30 to 39 with multiple sclerosis. Specimen: PBMCs. In DNA, the CDR3 is TGTGCCAGCAGCTTAGCTACGCAGTATTTT. As protein: CASSLATQYF.